The clone carrying this T cell receptor beta chain was counted many times. Each CDR3 protein gets one entry after TCRdb re-called the RT-PCR reads with MiXCR. The sample holds some 200,000 distinct CDR3 sequences; over 9.5% are singletons and the top ten take about 29%. The data were obtained in a study of response to subunit inactivated influenza vaccine. Separately, the same data were catalogued under a study of T cells expressing NK-cell markers. This second study notes: For TCR beta, cDNA was produced by 5'RACE template switching with UMIs. Each TCR beta repertoire originated in sorted T cells that were CD3+CD56+NKG2C+, CD3+CD56+NKG2C- or CD3+CD56-NKG2C+. Evidence did not settle whether expanded NKG2C+ T cell clones targeted HCMV.

This specimen was CD8+ T cells sorted from PBMCs, taken roughly 13 days after vaccination. This clonotype was obtained from a man aged 50-59 years who received an inactivated influenza vaccine.

CDR3 sequence: CASSWELAKNIQYF. The CDR3 DNA sequence: TGTGCCAGCAGTTGGGAGCTAGCCAAAAACATTCAGTACTTC. V gene TRBV12-3 or TRBV12-4 combines with J gene TRBJ2-4; possibly TRBD2 for D (5 bases). The V end lost 4 bases, the J end lost 0 bases, and 7 bases lay between the germline ends. This CDR3 has 14 amino acids.